The sequence of this TCR beta chain was determined in a study of T-cell reconstitution after alpha-beta-depleted transplantation in children (dated by TCRdb to about 2016). A note on the overall study: Using TCR repertoire profiling, the study followed T-cell immune reconstitution in a quantitative way in children after TCRalphabeta/CD19-depleted allogeneic hematopoietic cell transplantation.

Ends trimmed: V by 3 bases, J by 5 bases; bases unmatched to a gene: 5. Counted from cysteine to phenylalanine, this CDR3 has 14 amino acids. Only the CDR3 DNA is retained, 42 bases long and in frame from the first base. CDR1 and CDR2, looked up from the germline V gene, are ENHRY and SYGVKD. Results and caveats for the whole study, not just this receptor: Apparently early alphabetaT-cell count recovery about two months after transplant reportedly relied on only several hundred rapidly expanded clones derived from non-depleted graft cells. In some patients, the high TCRbeta diversity seen at day 60 was put down to recipient T cells and intrathymic progenitors that had survived conditioning. Over the following months the frequencies of hyperexpanded clones went down, and after one year T-cell counts and TCRbeta diversity were mostly credited to newly produced T cells.

To prepare the library, PCR was applied. TCRdb shows the sequencer as Illumina HiSeq 2500. To normalize quantification of the TCRbeta repertoire, the TCR libraries were built with molecular barcoding that relied on unique molecular identifiers. Using fastp trimming at Q25 and MiXCR clonotype assembly, TCRdb reanalyzed the public sequencing data and kept in-frame beta chains. Under each unique CDR3 protein, matching rows form one entry showing the most common genes and DNA. This sample is represented by about 900,000 distinct CDR3 sequences; about 31% of them were singletons. The ten largest clones represent over 25% of the sample. This clonotype has more than one count but fewer than ten. Its antigen is not yet known. No qualities accompany the bases; no much larger clone lies one base away. Read against the paper, the sample's treatment or condition label means: allogeneic hematopoietic cell transplantation with graft depleted of TCRalphabeta T cells and CD19 B cells. The children who served as transplant recipients had been given grafts of TCRalphabeta/CD19-depleted allogeneic hematopoietic cells.

This TCR derives from a boy under three years old who had a stem cell transplant for SCID, so the T cells may come from the graft donor. The V gene is TRBV10-3 and the J gene is TRBJ1-2; TRBD1 lines up with 8 middle nucleotides. The input for sequencing was PBMCs, mostly from graft donor cells, taken 360 days after TCRalphabeta/CD19-depleted stem cell transplant. The nucleotides read TGTGCCATCAGTGATTCAGGGGGCGATTATGGCTACACCTTC. The encoded protein is CAISDSGGDYGYTF.